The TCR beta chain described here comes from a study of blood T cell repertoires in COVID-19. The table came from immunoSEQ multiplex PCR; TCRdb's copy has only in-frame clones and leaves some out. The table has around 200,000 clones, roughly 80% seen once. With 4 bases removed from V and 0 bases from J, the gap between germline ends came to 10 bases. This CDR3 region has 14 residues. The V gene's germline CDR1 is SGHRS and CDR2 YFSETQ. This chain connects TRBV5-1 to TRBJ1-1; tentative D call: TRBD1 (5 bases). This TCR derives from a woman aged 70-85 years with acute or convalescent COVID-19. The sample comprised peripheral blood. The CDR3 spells CASSAQGLNTEAFF. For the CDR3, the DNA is TGCGCCAGCAGCGCCCAGGGTCTGAACACTGAAGCTTTCTTT.